The 28 T cell receptor beta chains below were found in one sample sequenced in a study of CD8 T cells in ankylosing spondylitis. Findings and limits, study-wide: Eight highly homologous variants formed a TCR beta motif that appeared characteristic of ankylosing spondylitis blood.

These receptors' targets are unknown. Each CDR3 protein is one row after TCRdb ran MiXCR on the 5' RACE reads. The table lists about 450,000 distinct CDR3 sequences, roughly 26% of them singletons. Specimen: blood, either unsorted or a sorted T cell fraction (not recorded which). The receptors originated from a male donor with ankylosing spondylitis.

This clonotype showed up just a few times. The chain joins TRBV20-1 to TRBJ2-7, with TRBD1 identical over 10 bases. CDR3 size: 12 residues. With 5 bases clipped from V and 6 bases from J, the junction kept 4 bases outside the gene matches. Germline V gene lookup returns CDR1 DFQATT and CDR2 SNEGSKA (reference sequence). The CDR3 loop is CSASGTGVEQYV. Here the CDR3 DNA reads TGCAGTGCTTCCGGGACAGGGGTCGAGCAGTACGTC.

This clonotype showed up just a few times. V is TRBV7-9 and J is TRBJ1-1; no clear D gene. Trimming took 3 bases from V and 1 from J, leaving 9 bases between them. CDR1 is SEHNR, CDR2 FQNEAQ, per germline (reference sequence). The CDR3 loop spans 14 amino acids. CDR3 residues: CASSFRSGNTEAFF. In DNA, the CDR3 is TGTGCCAGCAGCTTCCGTAGTGGGAACACTGAAGCTTTCTTT.

The J gene is TRBJ1-1, the V gene TRBV5-1, with D tentatively TRBD1 (5 bases). Germline V gene lookup returns CDR1 SGHRS and CDR2 YFSETQ. The CDR3 covers 14 residues. The germline V and J ends were trimmed by 0 bases and 4 bases, with 10 bases remaining between them. The CDR3 nucleotides read TGCGCCAGCAGCTTGGAGGGGCAAAGCACTGAAGCTTTCTTT. Protein product: CASSLEGQSTEAFF.

V is TRBV24-1 and J is TRBJ2-2; 12 bases agree with TRBD2. Germline V gene sequence: CDR1 KGHDR, CDR2 SFDVKD. There are 16 residues in the CDR3. V shed 0 bases and J 6 bases; nucleotides not matched to a gene: 1. In DNA form, the CDR3 reads TGTGCCACCAGTGATTTGGGGACTAGCGGGTCCGGGGAGCTGTTTTTT. It translates to CATSDLGTSGSGELFF.

This clonotype was picked up a small number of times. The chain recombines TRBV24-1 with TRBJ2-5; D possibly corresponds to TRBD2 (6 bases). CDR1 is KGHDR and CDR2 is SFDVKD in the germline V gene. The V end lost 7 bases, the J end lost 5 bases, and 16 bases lay between the germline ends. The CDR3 length is 14 residues. The CDR3 bases are TGTGCCACCAGATCTTCGGGAGCGTGGGAGACCCAGTACTTC. This encodes CATRSSGAWETQYF.

This clonotype was detected many times. As DNA, the CDR3 is TGCAGCGTTGAAGAAGCGGGAGTTTCTACGGGCTACAATGAGCAGTTCTTC. Translation: CSVEEAGVSTGYNEQFF. V is TRBV29-1 and J is TRBJ2-1; 8 bases line up with TRBD2. Trimming cost V 0 bases and J 3 bases; bases outside gene matches: 10. This CDR3 has 17 residues. From germline, CDR1 is SQVTM and CDR2 ANQGSEA.

In its sample, this clonotype was seen a few times. The chain carries TRBV12-3 or TRBV12-4 and TRBJ1-6, with D maybe TRBD1 (5 bases). The CDR3 covers 15 residues. The V end was cut by 8 bases, the J end by 7 bases, with 18 bases between. This CDR3 is CASGPSGGANSPLHF. The CDR3 nucleotides read TGTGCCAGCGGCCCGTCGGGAGGGGCAAATTCACCCCTCCACTTT.

The chain couples TRBV28 to TRBJ2-1, with D possibly matching TRBD2 (5 bases). V dropped 3 bases and J dropped 2 bases, with 14 bases sitting between them. Per germline, CDR1 MDHEN and CDR2 SYDVKM. The CDR3 length is 16 residues. The CDR3 sequence is CASSLAADVTYNEQFF. As DNA, the CDR3 is TGTGCCAGCAGTTTGGCAGCGGACGTTACCTACAATGAGCAGTTCTTC. Full variable domain (outside the CDR3, taken from reference TRBV28 and TRBJ2-1): DVKVTQSSRYLVKRTGEKVFLECVQDMDHENMFWYRQDPGLGLRLIYFSYDVKMKEKGDIPEGYSVSREKKERFSLILESASTNQTSMYLCASSLAADVTYNEQFFGPGTRLTVL.

The rearrangement joins TRBV7-2 to TRBJ2-1, with 7 nucleotides matching TRBD1. This CDR3 region has 16 residues. Germline V gives CDR1 SGHTA, CDR2 FQGNSA. Germline trimming cut 5 bases from V and 8 bases from J; bases unmatched to any gene: 15. The CDR3 spells CASSIPGQAITDEQFF. For the CDR3, the DNA is TGTGCCAGCAGCATCCCCGGACAGGCTATCACGGATGAGCAGTTCTTC.

The chain is built from TRBV7-6 and TRBJ2-1; TRBD2 matches at 7 bases. This CDR3 has 17 amino acids. The trim removed 0 bases at V and 7 bases at J, leaving 12 bases unmatched. Germline CDR1 reads SGHVS; CDR2 reads FNYEAQ. The CDR3 coding sequence is TGTGCCAGCAGCTTAGCTTTCGCGGGAGCTTTGTTTAATGAGCAGTTCTTC. This codes for CASSLAFAGALFNEQFF.

This chain uses TRBV5-1 with TRBJ2-7; 9 bases are a match to TRBD2. V dropped 1 base and J dropped 5; count of bases not matched to a gene: 7. The CDR3 has 15 amino acids. The germline CDR1 and CDR2 sequences are SGHRS and YFSETQ. This chain's CDR3 is CASSLLAGGSDEQYF. In nucleotides, the CDR3 is TGCGCCAGCAGCTTGTTGGCGGGAGGGAGCGACGAGCAGTACTTC.

The chain couples TRBV7-2 to TRBJ2-1; TRBD2 aligns across 11 bases. The trim removed 4 bases at V and 7 bases at J, leaving 9 bases unmatched. Germline assignment: CDR1 SGHTA and CDR2 FQGNSA. This CDR3 spans 16 amino acids. CDR3 in amino acids: CASSSRLAGNENEQFF. The CDR3 region has the DNA TGTGCCAGCAGCTCGCGACTAGCGGGGAATGAGAATGAGCAGTTCTTC.

The chain links TRBV20-1 to TRBJ1-4, with a possible D match to TRBD1 (5 bases). V lost 0 bases and J 7 bases, leaving 6 bases between the germline ends. CDR3 length: 12 residues. Germline V gene lookup returns CDR1 DFQATT and CDR2 SNEGSKA (reference sequence). The CDR3 is CSARDQGEKLFF. The CDR3 DNA follows: TGCAGTGCTAGAGATCAGGGTGAAAAACTGTTTTTT.

This clonotype has ten or more counts. The chain uses TRBV27 and TRBJ1-1; D remains unclear. Between the trimmed V and J ends, which lost 3 bases and 7 bases, there was a span of 15 bases. This CDR3 has 14 amino acids. Germline V CDR1 and CDR2: MNHEY, SMNVEV (reference sequence). The CDR3 sequence is CASSLVRQNNEAFF. The CDR3 DNA is TGTGCCAGCAGTTTGGTTCGGCAGAATAATGAAGCTTTCTTT.

This clonotype was counted a few times. The V and J genes are TRBV5-1 and TRBJ1-3; no definite D call. CDR1 SGHRS and CDR2 YFSETQ come from the germline V gene. V was cut by 7 bases and J by 3 bases, with 11 bases left in between. This CDR3 comprises 13 residues. The CDR3 sequence is CASRGDDGNTIYF. The CDR3 DNA reads TGCGCCAGCCGTGGGGATGATGGAAACACCATATATTTT. Full variable domain (missing parts from reference TRBV5-1 and TRBJ1-3): KAGVTQTPRYLIKTRGQQVTLSCSPISGHRSVSWYQQTPGQGLQFLFEYFSETQRNKGNFPGRFSGRQFSNSRSEMNVSTLELGDSALYLCASRGDDGNTIYFGEGSWLTVV.

This clonotype was detected only a few times. The chain recombines TRBV7-9 with TRBJ2-7, with D hard to call. The CDR3 loop spans 12 amino acids. CDR1 and CDR2 from the germline V gene are SEHNR and FQNEAQ (reference sequence). V lost 5 bases, J lost 5 bases, and 10 bases lay in between. The CDR3 DNA reads as TGTGCCAGCAGCGAAGGCAATCACGAGCAGTACGTC. Its protein product is CASSEGNHEQYV.

This clonotype came up many times. The chain couples TRBV15 to TRBJ2-5, with TRBD1 as a possible D gene (5 bases). From germline, CDR1 is LNHNV and CDR2 YYDKDF (reference sequence). The CDR3 is 14 residues long. V lost 1 base, J lost 6 bases, and 12 bases lay in between. The CDR3 DNA follows: TGTGCCACCAGCAGAGGAGACAGTATGAAGACCCAGTACTTC. This translates into CATSRGDSMKTQYF.

The table lists this clonotype with many counts. CDR3 loop: CASSWGLAEYNEQFF. The CDR3 DNA is TGCGCCAGCAGCTGGGGACTAGCGGAGTACAATGAGCAGTTCTTC. The V call is TRBV5-1, the J call TRBJ2-1; 11 positions agree with TRBD2. The CDR3 has 15 residues. After removal of 3 bases from V and 4 bases from J, the junction contained 3 bases not matched to a gene. Germline assignment: CDR1 SGHRS and CDR2 YFSETQ.

The table lists this clonotype with many counts. CDR3 nucleotides: TGTGCCAGCAGCTCTGGACGAGCCTACGAGCAGTACTTC. Amino acid sequence: CASSSGRAYEQYF. This chain joins TRBV7-9 and TRBJ2-7; no clear D gene. Deletions cut 4 bases from V and 2 bases from J, with 9 bases between. CDR1 and CDR2 (germline): SEHNR, FQNEAQ (reference sequence). The CDR3 spans 13 residues.

The V gene is TRBV19, the J gene TRBJ1-2; maybe TRBD1 (5 bases). Trimming removed 5 bases at V and 7 bases at J, with 17 bases between. CDR3 size: 14 residues. Germline CDR1 LNHDA, CDR2 SQIVND (reference sequence). The CDR3 DNA sequence: TGTGCCAGTAGTCCGACAGTAGACTGGGCTGGCTACACCTTC. It yields the protein CASSPTVDWAGYTF.

This chain links TRBV7-2 with TRBJ2-5; D is possibly TRBD2 (6 bases). Trimming took 5 bases from V and 10 from J, leaving 17 bases between them. Germline V gene lookup returns CDR1 SGHTA and CDR2 FQGNSA. CDR3 length equals 13 residues. The CDR3: CASSQAGPRGQYF. CDR3 nucleotide sequence: TGTGCCAGCAGCCAGGCGGGGCCAAGAGGCCAGTACTTC.

This clonotype has only a few counts. The chain links TRBV6-1 to TRBJ2-7; D may be TRBD1 or TRBD2 (6 bases each). The CDR3 loop spans 14 amino acids. Looked up from germline, CDR1 is MNHNS and CDR2 is SASEGT. V lost 5 bases, J lost 2 bases, and 13 bases lay in between. The CDR3 bases are TGTGCCAGCAGTAGGGGGGACATTACCTACGAGCAGTACTTC. It specifies CASSRGDITYEQYF.

V and J are TRBV20-1 and TRBJ2-3; either TRBD1 or TRBD2 may supply D (5 bases each). V was pared by 7 bases and J by 3 bases, with 11 bases between. Germline V gives CDR1 DFQATT, CDR2 SNEGSKA (reference sequence). The CDR3 is 12 amino acids. The DNA for the CDR3 is TGCAGTGGACGGGACGGAACAGATACGCAGTATTTT. It yields the protein CSGRDGTDTQYF.

The chain has TRBV5-1 and TRBJ1-2; the match to TRBD1 covers 7 bases. CDR1 SGHRS and CDR2 YFSETQ come from the germline V gene. The V segment lost 3 bases and the J segment 6 bases; nucleotides outside the gene matches: 8. The CDR3 spans 14 residues. For the CDR3, the DNA is TGCGCCAGCAGCTCTTATGACAGGGACGATGGCTACACCTTC. Residues: CASSSYDRDDGYTF.

The CDR3 coding sequence is TGCAGTGCTCGGACACGCTATCAGCCCCAGCATTTT. Its translation: CSARTRYQPQHF. The chain uses TRBV20-1 and TRBJ1-5, with D possibly TRBD1 on 5 matching bases. Deletions cut 5 bases from V and 5 bases from J, with 10 bases between. The CDR3 is 12 amino acids. Germline CDR1 and CDR2: DFQATT and SNEGSKA (reference sequence).

The sample holds a few counts of this clonotype. CDR3: CASSQVRWGTGANTGELFF. CDR3 nucleotides: TGTGCCAGCAGCCAAGTCCGGTGGGGGACAGGGGCGAACACCGGGGAGCTGTTTTTT. The chain couples TRBV3-1 to TRBJ2-2; 10 bases fit TRBD1. Germline assignment: CDR1 LGHDT and CDR2 YNNKEL (reference sequence). The V and J ends lost 1 base and 0 bases, in that order; junction bases with no gene match: 8. This CDR3 comprises 19 residues.

This clonotype has just one count. V and J are TRBV6-1 and TRBJ1-1; possibly TRBD1 for D (5 bases). V lost 7 bases to trimming and J lost 0 bases, with 12 bases between them. The CDR3 runs to 14 residues. Germline assignment: CDR1 MNHNS and CDR2 SASEGT. The CDR3 reads CASTRGAMNTEAFF. The CDR3 bases are TGTGCCAGCACTAGAGGGGCCATGAACACTGAAGCTTTCTTT.

The chain is built from TRBV20-1 and TRBJ2-5, with D unclear. V gave up 6 bases and J gave up 8 bases, with 28 bases separating them. The CDR3 covers 16 residues. Germline values: CDR1 DFQATT, CDR2 SNEGSKA (reference sequence). CDR3 sequence reads: CSAPRETEDLVGTQYF. Written as DNA, the CDR3 is TGCAGTGCCCCTAGGGAAACCGAGGACCTCGTTGGAACCCAGTACTTC.